Here is one T cell receptor (beta chain) with its context. Antigen specificity is unknown. A read error may be the cause here, since a much bigger clone is one base away. The data stem from a study of blood T cells in healthy people across ages. Study-level findings and limits: The long-lived group displayed more naive CD4+ cells, plus higher diversity, than the aged donors did.

This CDR3 spans 14 amino acids. Trimming took 6 bases from V and 6 from J, leaving 18 bases between them. In germline, CDR1 is DFQATT, CDR2 SNEGSKA (reference sequence). Alongside a J-beta primer mix, a sample-barcoded 5' primer served in a second PCR lasting about 7 to 12 cycles. Each of the samples gave a minimum of 2.5 million paired-end reads that contained CDR3. TCRdb processed the 5' RACE reads anew with MiXCR; each CDR3 protein has one entry. The sample has around 670,000 distinct CDR3 sequences, roughly 30% seen once. This receptor was taken from a woman aged 80 or over in good health. The specimen sequenced was blood. The chain recombines TRBV20-1 with TRBJ2-1; D is uncertain. The CDR3 DNA is TGCAGTGCCATCCCCGGCCTGGGTACCAATGAGCAGTTCTTC. This encodes CSAIPGLGTNEQFF.